A single T cell receptor (beta chain) is shown here with its context. The entry originates in a study of blood T cell repertoires in COVID-19. Study-wide background: Sample material is recorded as cDNA or gDNA derived from T cells, B-cell-depleted T cells, or PBMCs.

V was clipped by 6 bases and J by 2 bases; unmatched bases: 8. CDR3 length: 16 residues. Looked up from germline, CDR1 is SQVTM and CDR2 is ANQGSEA. This table comes from immunoSEQ multiplex PCR, and its TCRdb copy is limited to in-frame clones, with some not included. The sample contains about 200,000 clones, approximately 87% of which appear only once. The chain joins TRBV29-1 to TRBJ2-7; 15 bases align to TRBD2. Source material: peripheral blood. The origin of this receptor is a woman in her forties or fifties with acute or convalescent COVID-19. CDR3 region: CSVYHRTSGRAYEQYF. The CDR3 DNA reads as TGCAGCGTCTATCATAGGACTAGCGGGAGGGCCTACGAGCAGTACTTC.